These T cell receptor beta chains were read from a single sample in a study of T-cell memory formation after mild COVID-19. TCRdb fed the 5' RACE reads into MiXCR, producing one record per CDR3 protein. This sample has 140,000 to 150,000 distinct CDR3 sequences, with 20% to 25% found just once. The sequenced sample consisted of PBMCs or a T cell subset sorted from them (not recorded which). These TCRs come from an adult woman who had mild COVID-19 (a few samples of this study predate the infection). Cell type and time point are not known. CDR3s include the opening cysteine and the closing phenylalanine or tryptophan. Each record gives: D gene, J gene, clone size, V gene, CDR3 DNA, CDR3 protein. The D gene is left open where the match is weak. Not every row has a clone size; where given, it reads once, few, many or a size class.

- TRBJ2-2 few TRBV25-1 TGTGCCCTCCAGGTCGGGGAGCTGTTTTTT CALQVGELFF
- TRBJ2-6 - TRBV5-1 TGCGCCAGCAGCTCACAGGGCACTGGGGCCAACGTCCTGACTTTC CASSSQGTGANVLTF
- TRBJ1-5 - TRBV4-1 TGCGCCAGCAGCCAACCACAGGGCAATCAGCCCCAGCATTTT CASSQPQGNQPQHF
- TRBJ1-2 - TRBV15 TGTGCCACCAGCAGAGAGGTACAGGGCTATGGCTACACCTTC CATSREVQGYGYTF
- TRBJ1-1 - TRBV7-9 TGTGCCGAGGGCGAGTACACTGAAGCTTTCTTT CAEGEYTEAFF
TRBD2 TRBJ2-7 few TRBV5-1 TGCGCCAGCAGCCAGGGACTAGCGGGGTACTACGAGCAGTACTTC CASSQGLAGYYEQYF
- TRBJ1-3 once TRBV6-6 TGTGCCAGCAGCCTAGGGGACCGAACTGGAAACACCATATATTTT CASSLGDRTGNTIYF
- TRBJ2-2 - TRBV7-8 TGTGCCAGCAGCTTAGGGGGACTCACCGGGGAGCTGTTTTTT CASSLGGLTGELFF
TRBD2 TRBJ2-1 - TRBV27 TGTGCCAGCAGTACCCGCGGGGCGGGAGAGGTTGGTGAGCAGTTCTTC CASSTRGAGEVGEQFF
- TRBJ2-3 - TRBV29-1 TGCAGCGTTGAAGATGGCAGGAGCACAGATACGCAGTATTTT CSVEDGRSTDTQYF
TRBD2 TRBJ2-3 many TRBV12-3/TRBV12-4 TGTGCCAGCAGTACAAGCGGGAGGGGCACAGATACGCAGTATTTT CASSTSGRGTDTQYF
- TRBJ2-7 - TRBV5-1 TGCGCCAGCAGCTTAGAGGACTTCTACGAGCAGTACTTC CASSLEDFYEQYF
TRBD1 TRBJ2-2 few TRBV24-1 TGTGCCACCAGTGATTTCCGGGACAGGGGGCGTCTCGACACCGGGGAGCTGTTTTTT CATSDFRDRGRLDTGELFF
- TRBJ1-4 few TRBV4-1 TGCGCCAGCAGCCAGGAGTTCGGGAATCCTAATGAAAAACTGTTTTTT CASSQEFGNPNEKLFF
- TRBJ1-4 few TRBV20-1 TGCAGTGCTAGTGGCTATCTCCATGGGGAAAAACTGTTTTTT CSASGYLHGEKLFF
TRBD1 TRBJ2-5 many TRBV12-3/TRBV12-4 TGTGCCAGCAGTTTATCAGGGGGCCTGGAGACCCAGTACTTC CASSLSGGLETQYF
TRBD1 TRBJ1-1 - TRBV4-1 TGCGCCAGCAGCGAAGAGACAGGGTTAAACACTGAAGCTTTCTTT CASSEETGLNTEAFF
- TRBJ1-5 - TRBV12-3/TRBV12-4 TGTGCCAGCAGTCCACAGGGCTATAGCAATCAGCCCCAGCATTTT CASSPQGYSNQPQHF
- TRBJ2-7 few TRBV7-6 TGTGCCAGCAGCTTATCCCCGGACGCCTACGAGCAGTACTTC CASSLSPDAYEQYF
- TRBJ2-7 few TRBV7-9 TGTGCCAGCAGCTACCCACGGAGGGAGGCCTACGAGCAGTACTTC CASSYPRREAYEQYF
- TRBJ2-1 few TRBV5-1 TGCGCCAGCAGCTTGGATTGGGGCAATGAGCAGTTCTTC CASSLDWGNEQFF
- TRBJ2-1 - TRBV9 TGTGCCAGCAGCGTAGGTGTGGGGGGGGGCCCAGAAGGCAATGAGCAGTTCTTC CASSVGVGGGPEGNEQFF
TRBD2 TRBJ2-7 - TRBV9 TGTGCCAGCAGCCTAGCGGCTACCAAATACGAGCAGTACTTC CASSLAATKYEQYF
- TRBJ2-7 few TRBV29-1 TGCAGCGTTGAGGGGGCCCCCTACGAGCAGTACTTC CSVEGAPYEQYF
- TRBJ2-3 - TRBV7-3 TGTGCCAGCAGCTTAACCGCTAGCGCAAGCACAGATACGCAGTATTTT CASSLTASASTDTQYF
TRBD1 TRBJ2-7 few TRBV9 TGTGCCAGCAGCGTCGGACAGGGCACCTACGAGCAGTACTTC CASSVGQGTYEQYF
TRBD1 TRBJ2-1 - TRBV27 TGTGCCAGCAAAGACAGGGGTGGGCAGTTCTTC CASKDRGGQFF
TRBD1 TRBJ2-5 few TRBV5-1 TGCGCCAGCAGCTTGGCCTGGACAGGCGCGCGATCGCAAGAGACCCAGTACTTC CASSLAWTGARSQETQYF
- TRBJ1-1 few TRBV6-2/TRBV6-3 TGTGCCAGCAGTTTTGGGACGAACACTGAAGCTTTCTTT CASSFGTNTEAFF
- TRBJ2-3 - TRBV7-6 TGTGCCAGCAGCTCGCTACCAGGACACATCGAGAGGGCAGATACGCAGTATTTT CASSSLPGHIERADTQYF
- TRBJ1-1 few TRBV13 TGTGCCAGAACCAGGGCTTTCTTT CARTRAFF
- TRBJ2-1 - TRBV11-2 TGTGCCAGCAGCTTAGGTCTTGATCGCGGCCCCTACAATGAGCAGTTCTTC CASSLGLDRGPYNEQFF
- TRBJ2-7 many TRBV7-9 TGTGCCAGCAGCTTGCGAAATCACCCCGAGCAGTACTTC CASSLRNHPEQYF
TRBD2 TRBJ2-5 - TRBV13 TGTGCCAGCAGCGTCCTCAGCGGGAAGGAGGCGACCCAGTACTTC CASSVLSGKEATQYF
TRBD1 TRBJ1-1 few TRBV7-8 TGTGCCAGCAGAACGGGACAGGGAAACACTGAAGCTTTCTTT CASRTGQGNTEAFF
- TRBJ2-7 - TRBV6-1 TGTGCCAGCAGTGAAGAGGCAGGGGCCTACGAGCAGTACTTC CASSEEAGAYEQYF
- TRBJ2-1 - TRBV2 TGTGCCAGCACGACCCGCTATGGGGTAATCGGTGAGCAGTTCTTC CASTTRYGVIGEQFF
- TRBJ1-1 few TRBV12-3/TRBV12-4 TGTGCCAGCAGTCCAGGGTACACTGAAGCTTTCTTT CASSPGYTEAFF
- TRBJ1-2 - TRBV21-1 TGTGCCAGCAGCAAACCCCCCGCAGGGACAAACTATGGCTACACCTTC CASSKPPAGTNYGYTF
- TRBJ2-1 - TRBV24-1 TGTGCCACCAGTGAGGCGGGCGTATACAATGAGCAGTTCTTC CATSEAGVYNEQFF
- TRBJ2-1 few TRBV4-1 TGCGCCAGCAGCCAAGATGAAACGCCCATTGATGAGCAGTTCTTC CASSQDETPIDEQFF
TRBD2 TRBJ2-7 - TRBV10-3 TGTGCCATCAGTGATTCTGGGACTAGCGGGTACGAGCAGTACTTC CAISDSGTSGYEQYF
TRBD1 TRBJ1-4 - TRBV5-5 TGTGCCAGCAGCCCTGGACAGGGGGCGGACAATGAAAAACTGTTTTTT CASSPGQGADNEKLFF
- TRBJ1-1 once TRBV2 TGTGCCAGCAGAGAAAGGCTCTCGAACACTGAAGCTTTCTTT CASRERLSNTEAFF
- TRBJ2-5 - TRBV20-1 TGCAGTGCCCCCCAGGGGGGCGAACTGGATGTGACCCAGTACTTC CSAPQGGELDVTQYF
- TRBJ1-2 few TRBV29-1 TGCAGCGTTTTGGACGGTGAATCTTATGGCTACACCTTC CSVLDGESYGYTF
TRBD1 TRBJ2-2 few TRBV7-9 TGTGCCAGCAGCCCCCGGGACAGAAACACCGGGGAGCTGTTTTTT CASSPRDRNTGELFF
- TRBJ1-1 - TRBV7-9 TGTGCCAGCAGCTTGGATTCCGGGACAACCGTCGAAGCTTTCTTT CASSLDSGTTVEAFF
- TRBJ2-5 - TRBV7-9 TGTGCCAGCAGCTCGGGACTGTACCAAGAGACCCAGTACTTC CASSSGLYQETQYF
- TRBJ2-7 few TRBV9 TGTGCCAGCAGCGTAGGGTCCTACGAGCAGTACTTC CASSVGSYEQYF
TRBD1 TRBJ1-2 - TRBV5-6 TGTGCCAGCACCACCCCGGGACAGGGCAACTATGGCTACACCTTC CASTTPGQGNYGYTF
TRBD1 TRBJ2-3 few TRBV27 TGTGCCAGCAGTTCGACAGGGGGCTCACTTCTTACAGATACGCAGTATTTT CASSSTGGSLLTDTQYF
TRBD2 TRBJ2-3 few TRBV20-1 TGCAGTGCTCCCAAGACGGGGGGAATCACAGATACGCAGTATTTT CSAPKTGGITDTQYF